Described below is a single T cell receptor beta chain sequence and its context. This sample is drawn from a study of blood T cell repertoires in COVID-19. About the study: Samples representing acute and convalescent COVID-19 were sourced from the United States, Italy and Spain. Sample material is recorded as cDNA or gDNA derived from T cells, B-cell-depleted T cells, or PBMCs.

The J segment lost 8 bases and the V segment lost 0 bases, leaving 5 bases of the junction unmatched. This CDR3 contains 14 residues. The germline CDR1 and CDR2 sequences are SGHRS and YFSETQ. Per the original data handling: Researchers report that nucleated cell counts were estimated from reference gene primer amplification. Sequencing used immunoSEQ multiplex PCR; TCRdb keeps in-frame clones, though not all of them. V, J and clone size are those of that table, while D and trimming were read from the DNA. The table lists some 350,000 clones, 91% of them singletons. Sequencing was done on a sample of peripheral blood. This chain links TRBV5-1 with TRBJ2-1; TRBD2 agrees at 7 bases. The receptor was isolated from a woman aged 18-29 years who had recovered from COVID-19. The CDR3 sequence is CASSLVAGKHEQFF. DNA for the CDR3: TGCGCCAGCAGCTTGGTAGCGGGTAAGCATGAGCAGTTCTTC.